The sequence of this TCR beta chain was determined in a study of regulatory T cells in long-lasting Graves disease. General study findings and limits: Patients whose Graves' disease persisted exhibited lower TCR diversity than those newly diagnosed. Newly diagnosed patients shared 850 to 1,000 public clonotypes; persistent patients shared around 2,500. TRBV28, TRBJ1-2 and TRBJ2-5 were favored in persistent disease.

As for time point: persistent/refractory GD, antithyroid drugs over 5 years with positive TRAb. PBMC RNA was the source of the TCR library. This CDR3 contains 15 residues. V was trimmed by 4 bases and J by 2 bases, leaving 12 bases between them. CDR1 is SGHRS, CDR2 YFSETQ, per germline. Construction of the TCR beta libraries employed iRepertoire HTBI primers in conjunction with Arm-PCR of CDR3 regions. TCRdb used MiXCR to reprocess the multiplex PCR reads, holding one entry per CDR3 protein. The sample records 400,000 to 500,000 distinct CDR3 sequences, 21% being singletons. This clonotype was counted between two and nine times. Its specificity is not known.

This sequence joins TRBV5-1 and TRBJ2-2; possibly TRBD1 for D (6 bases). Sample: peripheral blood mononuclear cells (PBMCs), taken when the disease was refractory, from a patient treated with antithyroid drugs. This clonotype originated in a female donor with Graves disease. Here the CDR3 DNA reads TGCGCCAGCAGCGTCGGCAGGGGAAACACCGGGGAGCTGTTTTTT. Protein: CASSVGRGNTGELFF. Combining the CDR3 with reference TRBV5-1 and TRBJ2-2 gives the whole variable domain KAGVTQTPRYLIKTRGQQVTLSCSPISGHRSVSWYQQTPGQGLQFLFEYFSETQRNKGNFPGRFSGRQFSNSRSEMNVSTLELGDSALYLCASSVGRGNTGELFFGEGSRLTVL.